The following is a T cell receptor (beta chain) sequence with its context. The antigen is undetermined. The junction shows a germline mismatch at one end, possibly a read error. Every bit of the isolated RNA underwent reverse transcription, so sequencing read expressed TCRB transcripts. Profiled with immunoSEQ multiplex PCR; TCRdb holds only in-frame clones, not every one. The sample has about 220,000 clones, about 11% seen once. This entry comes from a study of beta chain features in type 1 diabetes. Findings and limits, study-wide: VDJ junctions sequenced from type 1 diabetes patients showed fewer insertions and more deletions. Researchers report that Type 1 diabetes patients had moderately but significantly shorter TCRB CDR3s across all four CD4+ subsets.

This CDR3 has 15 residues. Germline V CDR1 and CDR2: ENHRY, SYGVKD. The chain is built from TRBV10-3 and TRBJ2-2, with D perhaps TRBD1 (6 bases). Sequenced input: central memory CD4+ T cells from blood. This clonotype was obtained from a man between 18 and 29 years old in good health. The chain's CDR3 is CASSYSTGSGGELFF. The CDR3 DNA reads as TGTGCCAGCAGTTACTCTACAGGGTCCGGCGGGGAGCTGTTTTTT.